The 32 T cell receptor beta chains below come from one sample, sequenced in a study of Tregs in tolerant kidney transplant recipients. Sequenced by immunoSEQ multiplex PCR; TCRdb stores in-frame clones only, minus some. The table records some 90,000 clones, roughly 92% of them present only once. The sequenced sample was CD8+ T cells from blood. These receptor sequences come from a human donor in good health.

The rearrangement joins TRBV6-1 to TRBJ2-5, with 7 bases that match TRBD1. From germline, CDR1 is MNHNS and CDR2 SASEGT. CDR3 length: 16 residues. V shed 2 bases and J 2 bases; nucleotides not matched to a gene: 8. CDR3 in amino acids: CASSESLTGDQETQYF. DNA for the CDR3: TGTGCCAGCAGTGAAAGTCTCACAGGGGATCAAGAGACCCAGTACTTC.

This chain joins TRBV5-1 and TRBJ2-7; 8 nucleotides match TRBD1. Germline lookup yields CDR1 SGHRS and CDR2 YFSETQ. V was pared by 3 bases and J by 9 bases, with 8 bases of the junction left unmatched. The length of the CDR3 is 13 residues. In DNA, the CDR3 is TGCGCCAGCAGCTCTCCGGGACAGGAAGGGCAGTACTTC. This codes for CASSSPGQEGQYF.

The chain joins TRBV4-1 to TRBJ2-7, with 10 positions matching TRBD1. The CDR3 consists of 14 residues. Germline-derived CDR1 and CDR2 are MGHRA and YSYEKL. V shed 4 bases, J shed 3 bases, and the junction held 3 bases outside the gene matches. In DNA, the CDR3 is TGCGCCAGCAGCCCCGGGACAGGGGTCTACGAGCAGTACTTC. Translated, it gives CASSPGTGVYEQYF.

The rearrangement uses TRBV6-1 and TRBJ2-7, with TRBD2 identical over 12 bases. The CDR3 is 15 amino acids. Germline V lookup: CDR1 MNHNS, CDR2 SASEGT. Trimming cost V 7 bases and J 0 bases; bases outside gene matches: 4. The chain's CDR3 is CASTETSGGSYEQYF. CDR3 nucleotide sequence: TGTGCCAGCACCGAGACTAGCGGGGGCTCCTACGAGCAGTACTTC.

In the case of this clone: The conserved phenylalanine or tryptophan is not found at the CDR3 terminus, so this likely reflects a read error. This chain uses TRBV4-1 with TRBJ1-2; D is unclear. Per the germline V gene, CDR1 is MGHRA and CDR2 is YSYEKL. The CDR3 totals 13 residues. Trimming left V 0 bases short and J 8 bases short, with 10 bases between. The CDR3 DNA is TGCGCCAGCAGCCAAGACGTCCCAACGGGCTACACCCTC. Amino acids: CASSQDVPTGYTL.

The chain is built from TRBV27 and TRBJ2-1; a weak D match, TRBD2 (5 bases). CDR3 length equals 12 residues. Trimming removed 9 bases at V and 2 bases at J, with 8 bases between. Germline V gene lookup returns CDR1 MNHEY and CDR2 SMNVEV (reference sequence). CDR3 loop: CASIGTYNEQFF. Here the CDR3 DNA reads TGTGCCAGTATCGGGACCTACAATGAGCAGTTCTTC.

This chain links TRBV30 with TRBJ2-5, with 8 positions matching TRBD2. This CDR3 has 13 residues. After removal of 5 bases from V and 5 bases from J, the junction contained 7 bases not matched to a gene. Germline lookup yields CDR1 GTSNPN and CDR2 SVGIG (reference sequence). CDR3 coding DNA: TGTGCCTGGGCGAGCGGGAGCTCGGAGACCCAGTACTTC. Translation gives CAWASGSSETQYF.

The chain has TRBV5-1 and TRBJ2-1, with D tentatively TRBD1 or TRBD2 (5 bases each). The CDR3 has 12 residues. V was cut by 3 bases and J by 5 bases, with 6 bases left in between. Germline V CDR1 and CDR2: SGHRS, YFSETQ. The CDR3 is CASSWGNNEQFF. CDR3 sequence (DNA): TGCGCCAGCAGCTGGGGGAACAATGAGCAGTTCTTC.

V usage is TRBV18 and J usage is TRBJ1-4; 8 bases line up with TRBD1. The CDR3 spans 14 residues. V trimming: 5 bases; J trimming: 5 bases; junction bases outside the gene matches: 4. The germline V gene has CDR1 KGHSH and CDR2 LQKENI. CDR3 coding DNA: TGTGCCAGCTCAACTCAGGGGGCAAATGAAAAACTGTTTTTT. Translating gives CASSTQGANEKLFF. The whole variable domain, filled in from reference TRBV18 and TRBJ1-4, reads NAGVMQNPRHLVRRRGQEARLRCSPMKGHSHVYWYRQLPEEGLKFMVYLQKENIIDESGMPKERFSAEFPKEGPSILRIQQVVRGDSAAYFCASSTQGANEKLFFGSGTQLSVL.

The rearrangement joins TRBV5-6 to TRBJ2-2; D may be TRBD2 (7 bases). Deletions cut 1 base from V and 4 bases from J, with 14 bases between. The CDR3 length is 16 residues. Germline V gives CDR1 SGHDT, CDR2 YYEEEE. The CDR3 reads CASSLRGAVGTGELFF. CDR3 in DNA: TGTGCCAGCAGCTTGCGGGGGGCCGTTGGCACCGGGGAGCTGTTTTTT.

The chain recombines TRBV25-1 with TRBJ2-7; 9 bases line up with TRBD2. J gave up 4 bases and V 1 base, and 5 bases lay outside the gene matches. Germline V gene sequence: CDR1 MGHDK, CDR2 SYGVNS. CDR3 length equals 15 residues. The CDR3 spells CASSESRGRAYEQYF. CDR3 sequence (DNA): TGTGCCAGCAGTGAATCCCGCGGGAGGGCGTACGAGCAGTACTTC.

This chain uses TRBV25-1 with TRBJ1-1, with TRBD1 as a possible D gene (5 bases). Trimming left V 0 bases short and J 0 bases short, with 8 bases between. There are 15 residues in the CDR3. CDR1 and CDR2 from the germline V gene are MGHDK and SYGVNS. CDR3 loop: CASSEYKGMNTEAFF. In DNA form, the CDR3 reads TGTGCCAGCAGTGAATATAAGGGGATGAACACTGAAGCTTTCTTT. Supplemented by reference TRBV25-1 and TRBJ1-1, the full variable domain reads EADIYQTPRYLVIGTGKKITLECSQTMGHDKMYWYQQDPGMELHLIHYSYGVNSTEKGDLSSESTVSRIRTEHFPLTLESARPSHTSQYLCASSEYKGMNTEAFFGQGTRLTVV.

The chain has TRBV30 and TRBJ2-7, with D possibly matching TRBD1 (5 bases). Per the germline V gene, CDR1 is GTSNPN and CDR2 is SVGIG (reference sequence). Trimming took 1 base from V and 0 from J, leaving 16 bases between them. This CDR3 has 16 residues. The CDR3: CAWSGWGQGNSYEQYF. The CDR3 DNA is TGTGCCTGGAGTGGTTGGGGCCAGGGTAACTCCTACGAGCAGTACTTC.

This chain joins TRBV19 and TRBJ1-2, with D uncertain. The CDR3 is 14 residues long. The germline gives CDR1 LNHDA, CDR2 SQIVND (reference sequence). Trimming took 5 bases from V and 0 from J, leaving 10 bases between them. CDR3 residues: CASSLIDANYGYTF. CDR3 coding DNA: TGTGCCAGTAGTCTCATCGACGCTAACTATGGCTACACCTTC.

This sequence joins TRBV7-9 and TRBJ2-1; D may be TRBD2 (6 bases). The CDR3 length is 16 residues. Per germline, CDR1 SEHNR and CDR2 FQNEAQ (reference sequence). V lost 8 bases and J 5 bases, leaving 22 bases between the germline ends. This chain's CDR3 is CASHHVIGGPNNEQFF. The CDR3 DNA sequence: TGTGCCAGCCACCACGTCATCGGAGGGCCCAACAATGAGCAGTTCTTC.

The rearrangement joins TRBV5-6 to TRBJ2-7; no reliable D call. The CDR3 extends over 15 amino acids. Germline values: CDR1 SGHDT, CDR2 YYEEEE. V was cut by 3 bases and J by 3 bases, with 16 bases left in between. This CDR3 reads CASSSVGSQLYEQYF. The CDR3 bases are TGTGCCAGCAGCTCAGTAGGGTCCCAACTCTACGAGCAGTACTTC.

The V gene is TRBV29-1, the J gene TRBJ1-1; D is ambiguous. Trimming shortened V by 3 bases and J by 5 bases, and 1 base separated the two germline ends. Germline V gene lookup returns CDR1 SQVTM and CDR2 ANQGSEA. The CDR3 is 9 residues long. The CDR3 protein is CSVDTEAFF. The CDR3 DNA sequence: TGCAGCGTTGATACTGAAGCTTTCTTT.

The V call is TRBV5-6, the J call TRBJ2-7; 9 nucleotides line up with TRBD2. The CDR3 loop spans 13 amino acids. The germline CDR1 and CDR2 sequences are SGHDT and YYEEEE. V lost 7 bases to trimming and J lost 4 bases; unmatched junction nucleotides: 6. CDR3 sequence: CASGGLAGYEQYF. DNA of the CDR3: TGTGCCAGCGGGGGTCTAGCGGGATACGAGCAGTACTTC.

This chain joins TRBV30 and TRBJ1-1; TRBD1 agrees at 8 bases. Germline V CDR1 and CDR2: GTSNPN, SVGIG (reference sequence). The CDR3 spans 14 residues. Losses at the gene ends were 5 bases for V and 1 base for J; bases not matched to a gene: 6. The CDR3 protein is CAWETDRGNTEAFF. The CDR3 DNA follows: TGTGCCTGGGAAACCGACAGGGGGAACACTGAAGCTTTCTTT.

This clone has only one observation. This chain connects TRBV27 to TRBJ1-5, with D possibly matching TRBD1 (5 bases). This CDR3 is built from 14 residues. Germline values: CDR1 MNHEY, CDR2 SMNVEV (reference sequence). Trimming left V 1 base short and J 3 bases short, with 7 bases between. CDR3 region: CASSLLGTNQPQHF. CDR3 sequence (DNA): TGTGCCAGCAGTTTATTAGGGACCAATCAGCCCCAGCATTTT.

The rearrangement joins TRBV7-9 to TRBJ2-7, with a possible D match to TRBD2 (6 bases). The CDR3 contains 14 residues. Germline CDR1 SEHNR, CDR2 FQNEAQ (reference sequence). Trimming removed 5 bases from V and 3 bases from J, with 14 bases in between. The CDR3 DNA sequence: TGTGCCAGCAGCCCAGTCGGGAGAGGCTACGAGCAGTACTTC. It encodes CASSPVGRGYEQYF.

The chain recombines TRBV19 with TRBJ2-7; D gene ambiguous. The germline V and J ends were trimmed by 4 bases and 5 bases, with 12 bases remaining between them. The CDR3 spans 13 residues. Per the germline V gene, CDR1 is LNHDA and CDR2 is SQIVND (reference sequence). CDR3 in DNA: TGTGCCAGTAGTACGGCTATTCAAAACGAGCAGTACTTC. Translated, it gives CASSTAIQNEQYF.

This sequence joins TRBV29-1 and TRBJ2-5, with 8 bases identical to TRBD2. Germline CDR1 reads SQVTM; CDR2 reads ANQGSEA. The CDR3 has 13 amino acids. Losses at the gene ends were 4 bases for V and 5 bases for J; bases not matched to a gene: 6. The CDR3: CSVASGSGETQYF. As DNA, the CDR3 is TGCAGCGTTGCCAGCGGGAGCGGTGAGACCCAGTACTTC.

The chain joins TRBV6-5 to TRBJ1-2; unclear D gene. Trimming took 5 bases from V and 2 from J, leaving 12 bases between them. This CDR3 is 14 amino acids long. CDR1 is MNHEY and CDR2 is SVGAGI in the germline V gene. CDR3 sequence reads: CASSKGKWNYGYTF. DNA of the CDR3: TGTGCCAGCAGTAAAGGGAAGTGGAACTATGGCTACACCTTC.

CDR3 DNA: TGTGCCAGCAGCTTAGATCGGAGGGGGATGAACACTGAAGCTTTCTTT. Amino acids: CASSLDRRGMNTEAFF. V usage is TRBV7-8 and J usage is TRBJ1-1; D may be TRBD1 (6 bases). CDR3 length: 16 amino acids. The ends were cut back, 1 base at V and 0 bases at J, with 12 bases in the middle. CDR1 is SGHVS and CDR2 is FQNEAQ in the germline V gene.

CDR3 in DNA: TGTGCCAGCAGCCAAGATGGACTAGCGGGCTCTGGGGCCAACGTCCTGACTTTC. Protein sequence: CASSQDGLAGSGANVLTF. This rearrangement joins TRBV4-2 to TRBJ2-6; TRBD2 aligns across 11 bases. Germline V CDR1 and CDR2: LGHNA, YNFKEQ. This CDR3 spans 18 amino acids. V shed 0 bases and J 0 bases; nucleotides not matched to a gene: 1.

The chain combines TRBV11-2 with TRBJ2-2; TRBD2 agrees at 11 bases. Germline CDR1 is SGHAT and CDR2 is FQNNGV. With 0 bases clipped from V and 3 bases from J, the junction kept 3 bases outside the gene matches. There are 17 residues in the CDR3. Here the CDR3 DNA reads TGTGCCAGCAGCTTAGATCTAGCGGGGGGTGACACCGGGGAGCTGTTTTTT. Its translation is CASSLDLAGGDTGELFF.

The chain couples TRBV7-8 to TRBJ1-2, with 7 bases identical to TRBD1. Trimming took 0 bases from V and 2 from J; bases not matched to a gene: 3. Germline lookup yields CDR1 SGHVS and CDR2 FQNEAQ. The CDR3 runs to 15 residues. The CDR3 spells CASSLAPQGNYGYTF. The CDR3 DNA reads TGTGCCAGCAGCTTAGCGCCACAGGGGAACTATGGCTACACCTTC. The variable domain in full, completed from reference TRBV7-8 and TRBJ1-2, reads GAGVSQSPRYKVAKRGQDVALRCDPISGHVSLFWYQQALGQGPEFLTYFQNEAQLDKSGLPSDRFFAERPEGSVSTLKIQRTQQEDSAVYLCASSLAPQGNYGYTFGSGTRLTVV.

The rearrangement uses TRBV9 and TRBJ1-1; D unresolved. V lost 4 bases, J lost 12 bases, and 10 bases lay in between. The germline CDR1 and CDR2 sequences are SGDLS and YYNGEE. There are 10 residues in the CDR3. Here the CDR3 DNA reads TGTGCCAGCAGCCCCCGGACCACTTTCTTT. The encoded protein is CASSPRTTFF.

The CDR3 bases are TGTGCCAGCAGCGTATCCACATCCGGGGAACAGGAGACCCAGTACTTC. Translated: CASSVSTSGEQETQYF. The V and J genes are TRBV9 and TRBJ2-5, with TRBD2 as a possible D gene (5 bases). V was shortened by 1 base and J by 5 bases, with 18 bases between the two germline ends. Germline CDR1 is SGDLS and CDR2 is YYNGEE. This CDR3 contains 16 residues.

This chain uses TRBV11-3 with TRBJ2-2; TRBD2 agrees at 14 bases. In germline, CDR1 is SGHNT, CDR2 YENEEA. V dropped 5 bases and J dropped 3; count of bases not matched to a gene: 8. The CDR3 has 18 residues. The CDR3 loop is CASSTSGLAGADTGELFF. The CDR3 coding sequence is TGTGCCAGCAGCACATCGGGACTAGCGGGGGCCGACACCGGGGAGCTGTTTTTT.

J is TRBJ2-4 and V is TRBV7-9; D is uncertain. Trimming shortened V by 5 bases and J by 2 bases, and 22 bases separated the two germline ends. In germline, CDR1 is SEHNR, CDR2 FQNEAQ (reference sequence). The CDR3 is made up of 18 amino acids. In DNA form, the CDR3 reads TGTGCCAGCAGCCCAGCTCAAGGGTGGGTAGAAACCAAAAACATTCAGTACTTC. Encoded protein: CASSPAQGWVETKNIQYF.